Presented here are 2 T cell receptor beta chains from one specimen sequenced in a study of tissue T cells after allogeneic stem cell transplantation. The time point denotes: mouse harvest day 7 after allogeneic transplant. Each mouse received 10^7 T-cell-depleted marrow cells plus 10^6 splenic CD5+ T cells by tail vein. This table comes from immunoSEQ multiplex PCR, and its TCRdb copy is limited to in-frame clones, with some not included. The profile shows about 6,700 clones, approximately 46% of them singletons. The sample was gut tissue. These receptors were taken from a female BALB/c mouse given C57BL/6 T cells with graft-versus-host disease after an allogeneic hematopoietic cell transplant.

By share of the sample, this clone is large. Gene names and germline match the mouse. The read terminates 1 residue before the CDR3 end, so the remaining end is supplied by the germline J gene. The chain is built from TRBV19 and TRBJ2-7; TRBD1 might be the D (6 bases). V lost 2 bases and J lost 4, with 10 bases in between. The germline V gene encodes CDR1 FNHDT and CDR2 SITEND (reference sequence). This CDR3 is built from 13 residues. The CDR3 DNA, read in part, is TGTGCCAGCAGTATTCAGGGGAGGTATGAACAGTAC. Protein: CASSIQGRYEQY. The whole CDR3 is CASSIQGRYEQYF.

About this clone itself: The genes and germline here are from mouse. From the germline J gene comes the end of the CDR3, since the read stops 1 residue before it. J is TRBJ2-7 and V is TRBV26, with TRBD2 matching 9 bases. Unmatched junction bases numbered 2, after V lost 3 bases and J lost 5 bases. The CDR3 is made up of 13 amino acids. CDR1 and CDR2 (germline): KGHPV, FQNQEV (reference sequence). Incomplete CDR3 DNA: TGTGCCAGCAGTCTCCTGGGGGGGGATGAACAGTAC. As protein: CASSLLGGDEQY. Given in full, the CDR3 is CASSLLGGDEQYF.